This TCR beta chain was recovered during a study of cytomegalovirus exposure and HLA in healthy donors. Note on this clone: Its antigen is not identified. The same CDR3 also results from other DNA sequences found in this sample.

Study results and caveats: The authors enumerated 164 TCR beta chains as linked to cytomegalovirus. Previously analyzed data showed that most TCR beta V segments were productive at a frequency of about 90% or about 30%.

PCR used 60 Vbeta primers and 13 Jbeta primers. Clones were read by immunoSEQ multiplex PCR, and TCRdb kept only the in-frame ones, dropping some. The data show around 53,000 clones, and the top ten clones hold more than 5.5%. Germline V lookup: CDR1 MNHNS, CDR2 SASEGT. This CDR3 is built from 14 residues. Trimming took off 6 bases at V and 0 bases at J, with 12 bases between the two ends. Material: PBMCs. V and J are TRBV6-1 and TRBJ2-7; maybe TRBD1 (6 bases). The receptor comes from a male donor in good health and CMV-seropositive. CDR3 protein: CASSGRGSSYEQYF. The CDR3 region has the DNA TGTGCCAGCAGCGGTAGGGGGAGCTCCTACGAGCAGTACTTC.